These 18 T cell receptor beta chains originate from one sample sequenced in a study of tumor-infiltrating lymphocytes in primary liver carcinoma (dated by TCRdb to the late 2010s). Sequencing took place on an Illumina HiSeq 2500. A constant-region primer and ProtoScript II reverse transcriptase were used to reverse-transcribe TCRbeta-specific cDNA from around 540 ng total RNA. TCRbeta libraries were built with three nested multiplex PCR rounds, a slightly modified ARM-PCR procedure. Each of the first two PCR rounds ran for approximately 9 cycles using multiplex TRBV1-TRBV30 forward primers together with a Cbeta reverse primer. TCRdb applied fastp at Q25 and MiXCR to the public reads, then kept only in-frame beta chains. CDR3 protein duplicates are merged, each entry listing the most common genes and DNA. This sample gives 250,000 to 350,000 distinct CDR3 sequences in total; nearly 60% of them show up just once. The ten largest account for more than 15% of the sample.

Blood RNA was extracted from unsorted whole blood with TRIzol reagent; germline DNA came from the DNeasy Blood & Tissue kit. The specimen was peripheral blood. These receptors were taken from a woman aged 30 to 39 with primary liver carcinoma and hepatitis B virus infection.

Concerning this clonotype itself: The conserved closing phenylalanine or tryptophan is absent in this CDR3, likely reflecting a read error. The rearrangement uses TRBV7-8 and TRBJ2-7, with TRBD2 as a possible D gene (6 bases). This CDR3 comprises 13 residues. Germline lookup yields CDR1 SGHVS and CDR2 FQNEAQ. The CDR3 is CASSISGSYVQYL. The CDR3 nucleotides read TGTGCCAGCAGCATCAGCGGGTCCTACGTGCAGTACCTC.

This chain joins TRBV6-6 and TRBJ1-2; D unresolved. V gave up 6 bases and J gave up 7 bases, with 18 bases separating them. The CDR3 has 14 amino acids. Germline loops: CDR1 MNHNY, CDR2 SVGAGI (reference sequence). The CDR3 spells CASRPQEAGGGYTF. In nucleotides, the CDR3 is TGTGCCAGCAGGCCTCAAGAGGCGGGCGGTGGCTACACCTTC.

With respect to this clonotype: The junction departs from germline at one end; a sequencing error may be responsible. The chain combines TRBV4-3 with TRBJ1-2; unclear D gene. This CDR3 has 19 residues. CDR1 is LGHNA and CDR2 is YSLEER in the germline V gene. CDR3 residues: CAGSQEPDAGSLWSNGYTF. As DNA, the CDR3 is TGCGCCGGCAGCCAAGAACCCGACGCAGGATCCTTATGGAGCAATGGCTACACCTTC.

This chain links TRBV10-3 with TRBJ2-7; tentatively, D is TRBD1 or TRBD2 (5 bases each). Germline CDR1 ENHRY, CDR2 SYGVKD. V lost 4 bases, J lost 4 bases, and 11 bases lay in between. The CDR3 is 13 residues long. The CDR3: CAISGQGRYEQYF. DNA for the CDR3: TGTGCCATCAGTGGTCAGGGACGGTACGAGCAGTACTTC.

In regard to this clonotype: It may be a read error: a sequence one base away is much more abundant. V usage is TRBV12-3 or TRBV12-4 and J usage is TRBJ2-7; weak D call: TRBD1 (6 bases). The CDR3 is made up of 14 amino acids. CDR3: CASSFVVRGYEQHF. The CDR3 DNA sequence: TGTGCCAGCAGTTTCGTCGTCAGGGGTTACGAGCAGCACTTC.

This clonotype has just a few counts. A read error may be the cause here, since a much bigger clone is one base away. V usage is TRBV11-2 and J usage is TRBJ2-2; possibly TRBD2 for D (5 bases). This CDR3 contains 16 residues. CDR1 is SGHAT and CDR2 is FQNNGV in the germline V gene. CDR3 nucleotides: TGTGCCAGCAGCTTAGGTCCCGCACTTGACACCGGGGAGCCGTTTTTT. This sequence encodes CASSLGPALDTGEPFF. The variable domain in full, completed from reference TRBV11-2 and TRBJ2-2, reads EAGVAQSPRYKIIEKRQSVAFWCNPISGHATLYWYQQILGQGPKLLIQFQNNGVVDDSQLPKDRFSAERLKGVDSTLKIQPAKLEDSAVYLCASSLGPALDTGEPFFGEGSRLTVL.

Remarks on this clonotype: Germline and junction disagree at one end, which may indicate a read error. V usage is TRBV4-1 and J usage is TRBJ1-1, with a possible D match to TRBD1 (6 bases). The CDR3 consists of 13 residues. Germline V gene sequence: CDR1 MGHRA, CDR2 YSYEKL. CDR3 nucleotide sequence: TGCGCCAGCAGCCATCCAGGGGACACTGTAGCTTTCTTT. Its translation is CASSHPGDTVAFF.

Comments on this clonotype: One junction end disagrees with the germline gene, perhaps due to a read error. The chain joins TRBV11-3 to TRBJ2-3; 7 positions match TRBD2. Per germline, CDR1 SGHNT and CDR2 YENEEA. The CDR3 loop spans 15 amino acids. CDR3 nucleotides: TGTGCTAGCAGCTCTAGACTAGCAACAAGAGGTACGCAGTATTTT. Amino acid sequence: CASSSRLATRGTQYF.

In the case of this clonotype: Just one base apart from a much larger clone, this may be a read error. The V and J genes are TRBV6-6 and TRBJ2-5, with D possibly matching TRBD2 (6 bases). V lost 2 bases to trimming and J lost 2 bases, with 15 bases between them. Germline assignment: CDR1 MNHNY and CDR2 SVGAGI (reference sequence). The CDR3 extends over 16 amino acids. The CDR3 sequence is CASSYGAGPTQETQYF. DNA of the CDR3: TGTGCCAGCAGTTACGGGGCGGGACCGACACAAGAGACCCAGTACTTC.

This clonotype has only a few counts. This chain uses TRBV29-1 with TRBJ1-2, with 9 bases lining up with TRBD1. Germline trimming cut 2 bases from V and 3 bases from J; bases unmatched to any gene: 10. In germline, CDR1 is SQVTM, CDR2 ANQGSEA. This CDR3 is 16 amino acids long. CDR3 amino acids: CSVEKSQGDRDYGYTF. CDR3 DNA sequence: TGCAGCGTTGAAAAAAGTCAGGGGGACAGGGACTATGGCTACACCTTC.

Points on this clonotype: A single base separates this from a much larger clone, so it may be a read error. V gene TRBV10-3 combines with J gene TRBJ2-5; a weak D match, TRBD2 (6 bases). Per the germline V gene, CDR1 is ENHRY and CDR2 is SYGVKD. The CDR3 loop spans 13 amino acids. CDR3 coding DNA: TGTGCCATCAGCTCGGGAGTTCAAGAGACCCGGTACTTC. It yields the protein CAISSGVQETRYF.

This clonotype was recorded at least ten times. The chain combines TRBV29-1 with TRBJ2-1; no clear D. With 7 bases removed from V and 3 bases from J, the gap between germline ends came to 19 bases. CDR3 length equals 15 residues. The germline CDR1 and CDR2 sequences are SQVTM and ANQGSEA. DNA for the CDR3: TGCAGCGGGGTCACAGCCTCTTTAGTCTACAATGAGCAGTTCTTC. Translating it yields CSGVTASLVYNEQFF.

This clonotype has a handful of counts. The CDR3 nucleotides are TGCGCCAGCAGCCCCGGGCGAGGAGGCGGGAGTGAGCAGTTCTTC. This gives the protein CASSPGRGGGSEQFF. The V gene is TRBV4-1, the J gene TRBJ2-1; 7 bases map to TRBD2. J lost 9 bases, V lost 4 bases, and 12 bases had no gene match. The CDR3 spans 15 residues. Germline V gene lookup returns CDR1 MGHRA and CDR2 YSYEKL.

Comment on this clonotype: One end of the junction fails to match germline, which may point to a read error. The V call is TRBV4-3, the J call TRBJ2-3; 10 nucleotides line up with TRBD2. The CDR3 totals 15 residues. Germline CDR1 LGHNA, CDR2 YSLEER. CDR3 sequence: CASSQGELAGDTQYF. CDR3 nucleotide sequence: TGCGCCAGCAGTCAAGGGGAACTAGCGGGGGATACGCAGTATTTT.

Regarding this clonotype: A read error is possible here, since a much larger clone lies one base away. V usage is TRBV10-3 and J usage is TRBJ2-5; D not resolved. The CDR3 has 13 amino acids. Germline lookup yields CDR1 ENHRY and CDR2 SYGVKD. Trimming took 10 bases from V and 2 from J, leaving 14 bases between them. The CDR3 DNA reads TGTGCCACCCGTGGAGACATTCAAGAGACCCAGTACTTC. The encoded protein is CATRGDIQETQYF.

On this clonotype: A read error may produce the germline difference seen at one junction end. The chain is built from TRBV4-2 and TRBJ2-1; perhaps TRBD1 as D (5 bases). Germline assignment: CDR1 LGHNA and CDR2 YNFKEQ. This CDR3 is built from 15 residues. The DNA for the CDR3 is TGCGCCAGCAGCCAGGGTGCTTTGGCCTACAATGAGCAGTTCTTC. Translated: CASSQGALAYNEQFF.

Notes on this clonotype: This clone may be a read error of a much larger clone one base away. The chain couples TRBV4-2 to TRBJ2-7; 8 nucleotides match TRBD2. The V gene's germline CDR1 is LGHNA and CDR2 YNFKEQ. The V gene end was trimmed by 8 bases and the J gene end by 5 bases; junction bases not matched to a gene: 17. The CDR3 runs to 16 residues. The CDR3 DNA follows: TGTGCCAGCGGTCTCGATGGGGGCGGGAGGATCAACGAGCAGTACTTC. Encoded protein: CASGLDGGGRINEQYF.

Concerning this clonotype itself: The junction and the germline gene differ at one end; a read error may be behind it. The rearrangement uses TRBV7-8 and TRBJ2-1; 14 bases match TRBD2. The CDR3 extends over 16 amino acids. Looked up from germline, CDR1 is SGHVS and CDR2 is FQNEAQ. DNA for the CDR3: TGTGCCAGCAGCGAAAGACTAGCGGGAGGGCGGAATGAGCAGCTCTTC. It encodes CASSERLAGGRNEQLF.